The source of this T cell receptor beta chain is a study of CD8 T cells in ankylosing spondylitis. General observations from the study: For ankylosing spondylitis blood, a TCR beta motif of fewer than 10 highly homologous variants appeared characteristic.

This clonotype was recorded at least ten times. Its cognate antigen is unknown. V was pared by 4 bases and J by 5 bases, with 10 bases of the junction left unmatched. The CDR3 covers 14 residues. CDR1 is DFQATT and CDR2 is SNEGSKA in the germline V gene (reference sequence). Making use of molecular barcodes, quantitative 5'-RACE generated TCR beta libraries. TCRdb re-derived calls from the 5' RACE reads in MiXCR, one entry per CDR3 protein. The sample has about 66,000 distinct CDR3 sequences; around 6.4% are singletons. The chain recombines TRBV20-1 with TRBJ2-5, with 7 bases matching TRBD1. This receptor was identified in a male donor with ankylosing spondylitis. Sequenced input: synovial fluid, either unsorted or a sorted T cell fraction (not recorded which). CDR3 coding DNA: TGCAGTGCTACAAGGGACAGTTTGGGGGAGACCCAGTACTTC. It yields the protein CSATRDSLGETQYF.